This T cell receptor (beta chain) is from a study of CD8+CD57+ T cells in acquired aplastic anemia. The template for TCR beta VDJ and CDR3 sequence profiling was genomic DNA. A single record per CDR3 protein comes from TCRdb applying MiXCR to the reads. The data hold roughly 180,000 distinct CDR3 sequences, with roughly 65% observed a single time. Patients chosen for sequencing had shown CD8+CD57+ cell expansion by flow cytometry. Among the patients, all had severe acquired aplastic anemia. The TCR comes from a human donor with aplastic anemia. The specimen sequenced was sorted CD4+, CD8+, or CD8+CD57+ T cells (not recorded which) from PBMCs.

The CDR3 DNA is TGCGCCAGCAGGGCCGGCCCCCGGGACAGCAATCAGCCCCAGCATTTT. Translating gives CASRAGPRDSNQPQHF. The chain recombines TRBV10-1 with TRBJ1-5; D is possibly TRBD1 (5 bases). CDR1 WNHNN and CDR2 SYGVQD come from the germline V gene (reference sequence). V was pared by 6 bases and J by 1 base, with 16 bases between. CDR3 size: 16 residues.